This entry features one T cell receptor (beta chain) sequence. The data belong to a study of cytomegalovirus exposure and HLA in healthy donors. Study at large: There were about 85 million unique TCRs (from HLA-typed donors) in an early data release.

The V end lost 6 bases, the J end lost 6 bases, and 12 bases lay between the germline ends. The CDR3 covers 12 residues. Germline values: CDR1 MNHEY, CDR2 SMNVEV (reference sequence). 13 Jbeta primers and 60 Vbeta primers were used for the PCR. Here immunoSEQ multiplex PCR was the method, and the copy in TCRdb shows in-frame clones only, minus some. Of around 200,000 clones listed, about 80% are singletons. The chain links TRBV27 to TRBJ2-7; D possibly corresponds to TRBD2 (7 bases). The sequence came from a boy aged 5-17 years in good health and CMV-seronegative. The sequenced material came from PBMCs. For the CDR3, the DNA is TGTGCCAGCAGCACTAGGGGGGGCGAGCAGTACTTC. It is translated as CASSTRGGEQYF.